What follows are 18 T cell receptor beta chains derived from one specimen sequenced in a study of shared clonotypes between healthy human individuals. Produced via immunoSEQ multiplex PCR; TCRdb's table is partial and in-frame only. The data show roughly 2.1 million clones, about 93% seen once. Terminally differentiated effector memory CD45RA+ cells were left out of the naive CD8 fraction, which was CD45RO-negative and positively selected for CCR7. What was sequenced was naive CD8+ T cells from PBMCs. The receptor source for this set is a man aged 18 to 35 in good health. Some clones in this sample may be carry-over from other donors' samples.

For this clone: Additional DNA sequences in this sample encode the identical CDR3. The gene calls are TRBV9 and TRBJ2-2, with TRBD2 matching over 8 bases. Germline lookup yields CDR1 SGDLS and CDR2 YYNGEE. The CDR3 is 15 amino acids. V shed 0 bases and J 4 bases; nucleotides not matched to a gene: 2. This chain's CDR3 is CASSVAGGGTGELFF. DNA of the CDR3: TGTGCCAGCAGCGTAGCCGGGGGGGGCACCGGGGAGCTGTTTTTT.

This chain joins TRBV4-1 and TRBJ2-6, with D tentatively TRBD2 (5 bases). V shed 0 bases and J shed 0 bases, with 12 bases lying between them. Germline values: CDR1 MGHRA, CDR2 YSYEKL. This CDR3 is 18 amino acids long. CDR3 protein: CASSQEYWRSSGANVLTF. The CDR3 DNA reads as TGCGCCAGCAGCCAAGAGTATTGGAGGTCCTCTGGGGCCAACGTCCTGACTTTC.

The chain is built from TRBV4-2 and TRBJ1-1; a weak D match, TRBD1 (5 bases). This CDR3 region has 18 residues. Trimming pared 1 base from V and 0 bases from J, leaving 18 bases between. The germline V gene has CDR1 LGHNA and CDR2 YNFKEQ. CDR3 amino acids: CASSQARDLGELNTEAFF. The CDR3 nucleotides read TGTGCCAGCAGCCAAGCCCGAGACCTAGGGGAGCTGAACACTGAAGCTTTCTTT.

The chain links TRBV5-1 to TRBJ2-2; 15 bases are a match to TRBD2. J lost 4 bases, V lost 0 bases, and 10 bases had no gene match. The CDR3 length is 20 residues. Germline loops: CDR1 SGHRS, CDR2 YFSETQ. CDR3 coding DNA: TGCGCCAGCAGCTTGGGATGGACTAGCGGGAGGGCCTTGGGCACCGGGGAGCTGTTTTTT. Its protein is CASSLGWTSGRALGTGELFF.

In this sample, this clone turned up a few times. V usage is TRBV4-1 and J usage is TRBJ1-5, with a tentative D call TRBD1 (5 bases). CDR3 length: 15 amino acids. The V end lost 5 bases, the J end lost 0 bases, and 11 bases lay between the germline ends. Germline CDR1 reads MGHRA; CDR2 reads YSYEKL. The CDR3 DNA follows: TGCGCCAGCAGCATGAAAGGGGATAGCAATCAGCCCCAGCATTTT. Translating it yields CASSMKGDSNQPQHF.

This chain connects TRBV5-1 to TRBJ2-3, with D tentatively TRBD2 (6 bases). Trimming shortened V by 7 bases and J by 0 bases, and 18 bases separated the two germline ends. Germline V gene lookup returns CDR1 SGHRS and CDR2 YFSETQ. The CDR3 has 16 residues. CDR3 region: CASSSPGLASTDTQYF. As DNA, the CDR3 is TGCGCCAGCTCCTCACCCGGGCTAGCGAGCACAGATACGCAGTATTTT.

This chain links TRBV5-6 with TRBJ2-6; D is unclear. V shed 0 bases and J shed 1 base, with 5 bases lying between them. In germline, CDR1 is SGHDT, CDR2 YYEEEE. This CDR3 is built from 15 residues. The CDR3 reads CASSLENSGANVLTF. The CDR3 DNA is TGTGCCAGCAGCTTGGAAAATTCTGGGGCCAACGTCCTGACTTTC.

V usage is TRBV6-5 and J usage is TRBJ1-1; the D is unclear. The CDR3 is 11 residues long. Deletions cut 5 bases from V and 5 bases from J, with 6 bases between. CDR1 is MNHEY and CDR2 is SVGAGI in the germline V gene. The CDR3 DNA is TGTGCCAGCAGTGACGGGACTGAAGCTTTCTTT. Its translation is CASSDGTEAFF.

This sequence joins TRBV7-9 and TRBJ2-3; 11 nucleotides agree with TRBD2. The CDR3 sequence is 14 residues long. With V trimmed by 6 bases and J by 4 bases, 3 bases remained unmatched. Germline V lookup: CDR1 SEHNR, CDR2 FQNEAQ (reference sequence). The DNA of the CDR3 is TGTGCCAGCAGGCCGACTAGCGGGGCAGATACGCAGTATTTT. Translating gives CASRPTSGADTQYF. Using reference TRBV7-9 and TRBJ2-3 for the parts outside the CDR3, the full variable domain is DTGVSQNPRHKITKRGQNVTFRCDPISEHNRLYWYRQTLGQGPEFLTYFQNEAQLEKSRLLSDRFSAERPKGSFSTLEIQRTEQGDSAMYLCASRPTSGADTQYFGPGTRLTVL.

The J gene is TRBJ2-1, the V gene TRBV25-1; the D gene is possibly TRBD1 (5 bases). Germline lookup yields CDR1 MGHDK and CDR2 SYGVNS. Trimming stripped 1 base from V and 0 bases from J, with 10 bases between. This CDR3 comprises 16 residues. The CDR3 nucleotides read TGTGCCAGCAGTGAATTAGGGGTGAGCTCCTACAATGAGCAGTTCTTC. Protein product: CASSELGVSSYNEQFF.

The chain couples TRBV5-5 to TRBJ2-3, with D tentatively TRBD1 (6 bases). CDR1 and CDR2 (germline): SGHKS, YYEKEE (reference sequence). This CDR3 has 18 amino acids. The V gene lost 1 base and the J gene lost 2 bases, with 20 bases spanning the gap. Written as DNA, the CDR3 is TGTGCCAGCAGCTTGCGGCCCGTTACAGGGCCACTCACAGATACGCAGTATTTT. This codes for CASSLRPVTGPLTDTQYF.

The chain uses TRBV7-9 and TRBJ1-2; TRBD1 is a possible D gene (5 bases). The CDR3 covers 15 residues. V dropped 3 bases and J dropped 3 bases, with 14 bases sitting between them. Germline V gene sequence: CDR1 SEHNR, CDR2 FQNEAQ (reference sequence). The CDR3 bases are TGTGCCAGCAGCTTTCCGCGGGACGACTACTATGGCTACACCTTC. It is translated as CASSFPRDDYYGYTF. The full variable domain, rest sourced from reference TRBV7-9 and TRBJ1-2, is DTGVSQNPRHKITKRGQNVTFRCDPISEHNRLYWYRQTLGQGPEFLTYFQNEAQLEKSRLLSDRFSAERPKGSFSTLEIQRTEQGDSAMYLCASSFPRDDYYGYTFGSGTRLTVV.

This clone has just a few counts. The CDR3 loop is CASGTGLEAFF. The CDR3 DNA follows: TGTGCCAGCGGGACAGGGCTTGAAGCTTTCTTT. The chain employs TRBV27 and TRBJ1-1, with 9 positions matching TRBD1. J gave up 7 bases and V 8 bases, and 2 bases lay outside the gene matches. This CDR3 is built from 11 residues. From germline, CDR1 is MNHEY and CDR2 SMNVEV (reference sequence).

The chain uses TRBV7-9 and TRBJ2-5; TRBD1 agrees at 7 bases. Germline-derived CDR1 and CDR2 are SEHNR and FQNEAQ (reference sequence). The CDR3 consists of 15 residues. The V and J ends lost 4 bases and 5 bases, in that order; junction bases with no gene match: 10. CDR3 amino acids: CASSSPYRGRETQYF. The CDR3 DNA sequence: TGTGCCAGCAGCTCCCCCTACAGGGGCAGGGAGACCCAGTACTTC.

This clone has a single count. This rearrangement joins TRBV27 to TRBJ2-1; D call uncertain. The V gene's germline CDR1 is MNHEY and CDR2 SMNVEV (reference sequence). Trimming took 3 bases from V and 1 from J, leaving 10 bases between them. The CDR3 runs 15 residues. The CDR3 is CASSFLPGSYNEQFF. DNA for the CDR3: TGTGCCAGCAGTTTTCTTCCCGGGTCCTACAATGAGCAGTTCTTC.

The V and J genes are TRBV14 and TRBJ2-2; perhaps TRBD2 as D (6 bases). Looked up from germline, CDR1 is SGHDN and CDR2 is FVKESK. The V end was cut by 4 bases, the J end by 7 bases, with 13 bases between. The CDR3 loop spans 14 amino acids. CDR3 in amino acids: CASSLRGKLGELFF. CDR3 coding DNA: TGTGCCAGCAGCCTTCGCGGGAAACTCGGGGAGCTGTTTTTT.

The chain links TRBV10-3 to TRBJ2-7, with 8 bases fitting TRBD2. The V gene end was trimmed by 6 bases and the J gene end by 7 bases; junction bases not matched to a gene: 5. From germline, CDR1 is ENHRY and CDR2 SYGVKD. The CDR3 loop spans 12 amino acids. The CDR3 is CAISEAGGEQYF. The CDR3, as DNA: TGTGCCATCAGCGAGGCGGGGGGTGAGCAGTACTTC.

A single count supports this clone. The rearrangement joins TRBV4-1 to TRBJ2-1; TRBD2 is a possible D gene (6 bases). Trimming left V 4 bases short and J 8 bases short, with 12 bases between. The CDR3 runs 13 residues. Germline values: CDR1 MGHRA, CDR2 YSYEKL. The CDR3 loop reads CASSLGSGDEQFF. The CDR3 DNA reads TGCGCCAGCAGCCTCGGATCGGGGGATGAGCAGTTCTTC.